This TCR beta chain originates from a study of blood T cell repertoires in COVID-19. Study-wide context: There were acute and convalescent COVID-19 samples, and they came from the United States, Italy and Spain.

Deletions cut 1 base from V and 4 bases from J, with 7 bases between. The CDR3 covers 13 residues. CDR1 SGHTA and CDR2 FQGNSA come from the germline V gene. Using immunoSEQ multiplex PCR, the repertoire was profiled, and TCRdb retains in-frame clones only, with some absent. The data show 260,000 or so clones, 84% seen once. The J gene is TRBJ1-2, the V gene TRBV7-2; D gene unclear. This clonotype was sampled from a human donor in a cohort sampled during active COVID-19. Sequenced input: peripheral blood. CDR3 loop: CASSLDQVYGYTF. The CDR3 region has the DNA TGTGCCAGCAGCTTAGATCAGGTCTATGGCTACACCTTC. Variable domain in full (rest from reference TRBV7-2 and TRBJ1-2): GAGVSQSPSNKVTEKGKDVELRCDPISGHTALYWYRQSLGQGLEFLIYFQGNSAPDKSGLPSDRFSAERTGGSVSTLTIQRTQQEDSAVYLCASSLDQVYGYTFGSGTRLTVV.